Included here is one T cell receptor beta chain sequence, with context. The target antigen is unknown. Division of CD4+ cells produced a CD45RA+ naive subset and a CD45RA-negative memory subset. These data come from a study of shared clonotypes between healthy human individuals. Study findings and constraints: Larger estimated richness was generally seen in naive subsets than in memory subsets. It was observed that 5% to 6.5% of naive CD4 clonotypes were shared across a few donors.

From germline, CDR1 is MDHEN and CDR2 SYDVKM. CDR3 length: 11 residues. V shed 8 bases and J shed 2 bases, with 7 bases lying between them. The assay was run at deep level. Using immunoSEQ multiplex PCR, the repertoire was profiled, and TCRdb retains in-frame clones only, with some absent. The table lists 1,500,000 or so clones, approximately 98.5% of them singletons, with about 0.35% in the top ten. The sequence was obtained from a man aged 25 to 45 in good health. V and J are TRBV28 and TRBJ2-7; D may correspond to TRBD1 or TRBD2 (5 bases each). The sequencing sample was made of naive CD4+ T cells sorted from blood. Regarding subset: CD45RA+ positively selected. CDR3 in DNA: TGTGCCAGCCTGGGGGCCTACGAGCAGTACTTC. Translation: CASLGAYEQYF. Variable domain in full (rest from reference TRBV28 and TRBJ2-7): DVKVTQSSRYLVKRTGEKVFLECVQDMDHENMFWYRQDPGLGLRLIYFSYDVKMKEKGDIPEGYSVSREKKERFSLILESASTNQTSMYLCASLGAYEQYFGPGTRLTVT.